A selection of T cell receptor beta chains follows, all from one sample in a study of patients and donors after allogeneic stem cell transplantation. TCRdb recomputed calls from the RT-PCR reads with MiXCR, one row per CDR3 protein. The sample lists roughly 200,000 distinct CDR3 sequences, about 38% occurring once. Sequencing was performed on blood, either unsorted or a sorted T cell fraction (not recorded which). The receptors shown here come from a human donor who was either an allogeneic HSCT recipient or a stem cell or donor lymphocyte infusion donor (not recorded which). It is not recorded whose cells these are; they may come from a transplant donor. Both conserved end residues are part of each CDR3. The D gene is left open where the match is weak. Expanded clones are given a class, and other clones once, few, many or no size at all.

j_call clone_size v_call d_call cdr3_nt cdr3_aa
TRBJ1-2 - TRBV5-1 - TGCGCCAGCAGCTTGGAAGGGTACGGTGGCTACACCTTC CASSLEGYGGYTF
TRBJ1-2 - TRBV6-1 - TGTGCCAGCAGTGAAAGGGGGGGCACTCCCTATGGCTACACCTTC CASSERGGTPYGYTF
TRBJ1-2 - TRBV20-1 - TGCAGTGCTAATAGTAACTATGGCTACACCTTC CSANSNYGYTF
TRBJ2-1 - TRBV10-3 - TGTGCCATCAGGGCGAGCAATGAGCAGTTCTTC CAIRASNEQFF
TRBJ1-6 few TRBV7-2 - TGTGCCAGCAGCACAGGGTTGCAGTCACCCCTCCACTTT CASSTGLQSPLHF
TRBJ2-1 - TRBV20-1 TRBD2 TGCAGTGCCAAGAACCCCGGGGGGGTGTCAAATGAGCAGTTCTTC CSAKNPGGVSNEQFF
TRBJ2-1 few TRBV10-3 - TGTGCCATCAGTGAGCCCCGGACCAGCTACAATGAGCAGTTCTTC CAISEPRTSYNEQFF
TRBJ2-5 - TRBV5-1 TRBD2 TGCGCCAGCAGCTCCCCTAGCGGGGTAGAGACCCAGTACTTC CASSSPSGVETQYF
TRBJ1-4 - TRBV29-1 - TGCAGCGTTCTGACGGCAAATAATGAAAAACTGTTTTTT CSVLTANNEKLFF
TRBJ2-7 - TRBV28 - TGTGCCAGCAGTTTAGGGCAGAATAGGATGATCTCCTACGAGCAGTACTTC CASSLGQNRMISYEQYF
TRBJ2-2 - TRBV29-1 - TGCAGCGTTGGTCGGTACACCGGGGAGCTGTTTTTT CSVGRYTGELFF
TRBJ1-2 - TRBV6-6 - TGTGCCAGCAGGGCGGACGAAGGCTACACCTTC CASRADEGYTF
TRBJ1-5 few TRBV29-1 TRBD1 TGCAGCGTGGGGCAGGGGGATCAGCCCCAGCATTTT CSVGQGDQPQHF
TRBJ2-5 - TRBV5-5 - TGTGCCAGCAGCGGAGAGGGGGAGACCCAGTACTTC CASSGEGETQYF
TRBJ2-2 few TRBV2 - TGTGCCAGCAGTGAACTCCCCGGCGGGGAGCTGTTTTTT CASSELPGGELFF
TRBJ1-4 - TRBV28 - TGTGCCAGCAGTTTTCCTGCAGCAAAAGTTGAAAAACTGTTTTTT CASSFPAAKVEKLFF
TRBJ1-2 few TRBV9 TRBD1 TGTGCCAGCAGCGTTAATTTCGGGACAGGGGGCTATGGCTACACCTTC CASSVNFGTGGYGYTF
TRBJ2-1 - TRBV5-6 - TGTGCCAGCAGCTTTAGGAGGTTTGAGCAGTTCTTC CASSFRRFEQFF
TRBJ1-1 few TRBV20-1 - TGCAGTGCTAGTCCCCGAATTAACACTGAAGCTTTCTTT CSASPRINTEAFF
TRBJ1-2 few TRBV4-2 - TGTGCCAGCAGCCAAGAACCCAGGGAGGGCTATGGCTACACCTTC CASSQEPREGYGYTF
TRBJ1-6 few TRBV15 - TGTGCCACCAGCAGAGTAGGATGGGGGGCGAAGGATTCACCCCTCCACTTT CATSRVGWGAKDSPLHF
TRBJ2-5 once TRBV5-4 - TGTGCCAGCAGCTTGGCGGCCGTCCAAGAGACCCAGTACTTC CASSLAAVQETQYF
TRBJ1-1 - TRBV7-2 - TGTGCCAGCAGCAGAGCTCCTAAGGGTCCTGAAGCTTTCTTT CASSRAPKGPEAFF
TRBJ1-4 - TRBV11-2 - TGTGCCAGCAGCTTAGACGCTGCAACTAATGAAAAACTGTTTTTT CASSLDAATNEKLFF
TRBJ2-7 - TRBV20-1 TRBD1 TGCAGTGCTGCCGGACAGGGAGAGGTGTGGGCCCCTGGGGGCGAGCAGTACTTC CSAAGQGEVWAPGGEQYF
TRBJ1-5 few TRBV12-3/TRBV12-4 - TGTGCCAGCAGCCCGGGGCGACAGGGCAATCAGCCCCAGCATTTT CASSPGRQGNQPQHF
TRBJ2-3 few TRBV29-1 - TGCAGCGTCGACCGGGGGATCCCAGATACGCAGTATTTT CSVDRGIPDTQYF
TRBJ1-5 - TRBV29-1 - TGCAGCGTTGAAGATACGGCGTCAGGGAAACAGCCCCAGCATTTT CSVEDTASGKQPQHF
TRBJ2-3 few TRBV10-3 - TGTGCCATCAGTGAACCGGGACCCACAGATACGCAGTATTTT CAISEPGPTDTQYF
TRBJ1-6 few TRBV28 - TGTGCCAGCAGTTTATCAGGATACGGGTATAATTCACCCCTCCACTTT CASSLSGYGYNSPLHF
TRBJ1-2 few TRBV20-1 - TGCGCCGGGAGCCTTATCTATGGCTACACCTTC CAGSLIYGYTF
TRBJ2-3 - TRBV7-9 TRBD2 TGTGCCAGCAGCTTGAACCTAGCGGGGACCACAGATACGCAGTATTTT CASSLNLAGTTDTQYF
TRBJ1-2 - TRBV7-6 TRBD1 TGTGCCAGCAGCCCGTGGACAGGGGAGATGGACTACACCTTC CASSPWTGEMDYTF
TRBJ1-2 - TRBV20-1 TRBD1 TGCAGTGCTAGTAATACAGGGGATACTAACTATGGCTACACCTTC CSASNTGDTNYGYTF
TRBJ1-6 - TRBV7-9 - TGTGCCAGCAGCCCCGCGGAACATCAATATAATTCACCCCTCCACTTT CASSPAEHQYNSPLHF
TRBJ2-5 - TRBV7-2 - TGTGCCAGCAGCTTAGTTTCCGGGCAAGAGACCCAGTACTTC CASSLVSGQETQYF